These 4 T cell receptor beta chains were all obtained from the same sample, sequenced in a study of T cells after yellow fever vaccination. TCRdb reprocessed the 5' RACE reads with MiXCR, giving one entry per CDR3 protein. There are about 550,000 distinct CDR3 sequences in the sample; over 15% occur only once, and around an eighth lies in the top ten. Sample: PBMCs, taken 15 days after the yellow fever booster vaccination. The receptors were sampled from a man younger than 45 who received the YFV17D yellow fever vaccine.

V is TRBV7-6 and J is TRBJ2-5; 9 bases agree with TRBD2. In germline, CDR1 is SGHVS, CDR2 FNYEAQ. CDR3 length: 16 amino acids. V shed 2 bases and J 3 bases; nucleotides not matched to a gene: 7. The CDR3 nucleotides read TGTGCCAGCAGCTTAATCGCTAGCGGGATGAAAGAGACCCAGTACTTC. Translation gives CASSLIASGMKETQYF.

This clonotype came up a few times. The V call is TRBV12-3 or TRBV12-4, the J call TRBJ1-2; 8 nucleotides line up with TRBD1. V was pared by 5 bases and J by 6 bases, with 8 bases of the junction left unmatched. CDR3 length equals 14 residues. The DNA of the CDR3 is TGTGCCAGCAGTCCGCAGACAGGGGCCGATGGCTACACCTTC. It encodes CASSPQTGADGYTF.

The gene calls are TRBV27 and TRBJ2-1; 7 nucleotides line up with TRBD2. The CDR3 covers 18 residues. The J segment lost 0 bases and the V segment lost 8 bases, leaving 16 bases of the junction unmatched. Germline V gene sequence: CDR1 MNHEY, CDR2 SMNVEV (reference sequence). In DNA, the CDR3 is TGTGCCAGCCACTGGGTGCAAAGCGGGAAGAGCTCCTACAATGAGCAGTTCTTC. Its translation: CASHWVQSGKSSYNEQFF.

This clonotype was counted between two and nine times. This chain connects TRBV5-1 to TRBJ1-4; D is unresolved. V was trimmed by 0 bases and J by 7 bases, leaving 10 bases between them. Germline V gives CDR1 SGHRS, CDR2 YFSETQ. CDR3 length: 14 residues. CDR3 residues: CASSLEATGEKLFF. The CDR3 DNA sequence: TGCGCCAGCAGCTTGGAGGCCACGGGTGAAAAACTGTTTTTT.